This T cell receptor (beta chain) was sequenced for a study of blood T cell repertoires in COVID-19. Study summary: Acute-phase and convalescent COVID-19 samples originated in the United States, Italy and Spain. T cells, B-cell-depleted T cells, or PBMCs provided the cDNA or gDNA that served as material.

This CDR3 spans 16 amino acids. Germline assignment: CDR1 SGHRS and CDR2 YFSETQ. Trimming took 5 bases from V and 0 from J, leaving 16 bases between them. As processed by the authors: From reference gene primer amplification, estimates of nucleated cell counts were derived. Generated by immunoSEQ multiplex PCR, the TCRdb table keeps only in-frame clones and is missing some. D and trimming come from the DNA, and the V and J calls and clone size come from that table. The sample consists of 50,000 to 55,000 clones, more than 75% of them appearing once. In its sample, this clone was seen once. The gene calls are TRBV5-1 and TRBJ2-3; no clear D gene. The specimen was peripheral blood. This clonotype was sampled from a woman older than 75 with acute or convalescent COVID-19. CDR3 nucleotide sequence: TGCGCCAGCAGATATTCTAGTGTTGGTAGCACAGATACGCAGTATTTT. Amino acid sequence: CASRYSSVGSTDTQYF.